The T cell receptor beta chain described here comes from a study of OX40 agonist ivuxolimab in advanced cancers. In the study overall: Ivuxolimab, an agonist antibody against OX40 (CD134), was given to patients. Study-wide results and limits: On average, CD8+ T cells showed a greater number of expanded clones than CD4+.

Sequencing was performed with immunoSEQ multiplex PCR; in TCRdb, only in-frame clones are kept and a portion is missing. The profile shows roughly 60,000 clones, just over 85% of them singletons. The V gene's germline CDR1 is SNHLY and CDR2 FYNNEI. The CDR3 consists of 14 residues. V was trimmed by 4 bases and J by 1 base, leaving 10 bases between them. Turning to this clone: Its target is unknown.

This clonotype was sampled from an adult with an advanced solid tumor such as melanoma, head and neck, liver or kidney cancer. The sequenced sample was CD4+ or CD8+ T cells sorted from blood, obtained in a trial of the OX40 agonist ivuxolimab. The J gene is TRBJ1-1, the V gene TRBV2, with D unclear. The CDR3 DNA is TGTGCCAGCAGTGCCGGGTTATCGAACACTGAAGCTTTCTTT. As protein: CASSAGLSNTEAFF.